What follows is one T cell receptor beta chain and its context. These data are taken from a study of T-cell reconstitution after alpha-beta-depleted transplantation in children. The authors prepared the TCRbeta library with unique molecular identifiers. TCRdb reprocessed the PCR reads via MiXCR and lists one record per CDR3 protein. This table holds almost 500,000 distinct CDR3 sequences, roughly an eighth found once. Sequencing used PBMCs from the stem cell graft donor, obtained from the stem cell graft. The sequence was obtained from a human donor who donated a stem cell graft to a child with combined immunodeficiency.

The CDR3 protein is CASSQDGGFGQYF. For the CDR3, the DNA is TGTGCCAGCAGCCAAGATGGGGGGTTCGGGCAGTACTTC. The chain is built from TRBV3-1 and TRBJ2-7; D possibly corresponds to TRBD2 (6 bases). V lost 0 bases and J 9 bases, leaving 12 bases between the germline ends. The CDR3 covers 13 residues. Germline loops: CDR1 LGHDT, CDR2 YNNKEL (reference sequence).